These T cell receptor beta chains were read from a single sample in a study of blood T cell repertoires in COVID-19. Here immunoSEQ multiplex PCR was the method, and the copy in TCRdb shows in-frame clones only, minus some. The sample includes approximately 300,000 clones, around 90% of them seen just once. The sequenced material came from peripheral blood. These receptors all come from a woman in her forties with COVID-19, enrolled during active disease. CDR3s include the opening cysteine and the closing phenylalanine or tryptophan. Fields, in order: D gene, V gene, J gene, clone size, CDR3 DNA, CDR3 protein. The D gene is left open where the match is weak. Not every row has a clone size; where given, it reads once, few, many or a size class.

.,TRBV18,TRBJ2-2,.,TGTGCCAGCTCGCTAATCACCGGGGAGCTGTTTTTT,CASSLITGELFF
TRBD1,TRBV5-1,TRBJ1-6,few,TGCGCCAGCAGCACCGGACAGGGGTTGGATTCACCCCTCCACTTT,CASSTGQGLDSPLHF
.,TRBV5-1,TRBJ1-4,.,TGCGCCAGCAGCTTGGACAGGGTAAATGAAAAACTGTTTTTT,CASSLDRVNEKLFF
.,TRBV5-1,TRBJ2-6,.,TGCGCCAGCAGCCCGGTAGGGGCGCACTCTGGGGCCAACGTCCTGACTTTC,CASSPVGAHSGANVLTF
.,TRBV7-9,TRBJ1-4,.,TGTGCCAGCAGTTCCGGGACACTACGCGATGAAAAACTGTTTTTT,CASSSGTLRDEKLFF
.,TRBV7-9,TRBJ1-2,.,TGTGCCAGCAGCCCTAGGGGGGGGGCGTATGGCTACACCTTC,CASSPRGGAYGYTF
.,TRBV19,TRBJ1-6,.,TGTGCCAGTAAAGGAGTGCCCTATAATTCACCCCTCCACTTT,CASKGVPYNSPLHF
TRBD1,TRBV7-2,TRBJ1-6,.,TGTGCCAGCAGCAACCAGGGGGAAAATTCACCCCTCCACTTT,CASSNQGENSPLHF
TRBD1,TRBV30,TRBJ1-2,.,TGTGCCTGGATTAGTATGGGGACAGACTATGGCTACACCTTC,CAWISMGTDYGYTF
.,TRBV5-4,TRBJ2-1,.,TGTGCCAGCAGCTCGGGGTACAATGAGCAGTTCTTC,CASSSGYNEQFF
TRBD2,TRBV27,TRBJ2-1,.,TGTGCCAGCAGTTTACGCGGGAGAAATGAGCAGTTCTTC,CASSLRGRNEQFF
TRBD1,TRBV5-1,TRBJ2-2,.,TGCGCCAGCCTACCTATGGACAGGGGCACCGGGGAGCTGTTTTTT,CASLPMDRGTGELFF
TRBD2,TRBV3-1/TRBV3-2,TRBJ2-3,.,TGTGCCAGCAGCCAAGGACTAGCGGGGGGATTAGGCACAGATACGCAGTATTTT,CASSQGLAGGLGTDTQYF
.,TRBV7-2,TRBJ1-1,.,TGTGCCAGCAGCTTGGCGGGGACGAACACTGAAGCTTTCTTT,CASSLAGTNTEAFF
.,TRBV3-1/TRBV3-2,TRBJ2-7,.,TGTGCCAGCAGCCAGGATGCGGTCGGTCGCTACGAGCAGTACTTC,CASSQDAVGRYEQYF
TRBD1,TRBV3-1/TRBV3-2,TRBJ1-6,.,TGTGCCAGCAGCCAAGCGCGGACAGGGGAGAATTCACCCCTCCACTTT,CASSQARTGENSPLHF
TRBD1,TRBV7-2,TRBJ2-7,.,TGTGCCAGCAGCGGAGCCGGGACAGGTTCCTACGAGCAGTACTTC,CASSGAGTGSYEQYF
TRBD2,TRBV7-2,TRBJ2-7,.,TGTGCCAGCAGCCTCCCTAGCGGGAGTATGGACGAGCAGTACTTC,CASSLPSGSMDEQYF
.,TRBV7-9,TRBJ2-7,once,TGTGCCAGCAGCCCTATAAGACAGGCCCCAGGGGAGTCCGAGCAGTACTTC,CASSPIRQAPGESEQYF
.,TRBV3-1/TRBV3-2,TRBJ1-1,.,TGTGCCAGCAGCCAAGGCAGTTACACTGAAGCTTTCTTT,CASSQGSYTEAFF
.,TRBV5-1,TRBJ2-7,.,TGCGCCAGCAGTTATGACATGTACGAGCAGTACTTC,CASSYDMYEQYF
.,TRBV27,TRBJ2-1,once,TGTGCCAGCAGTTCATACCAGAGGGGGTACAATGAGCAGTTCTTC,CASSSYQRGYNEQFF
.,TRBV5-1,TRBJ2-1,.,TGCGCCAGCAGACCATGGGCGACCTCCTACAATGAGCAGTTCTTC,CASRPWATSYNEQFF
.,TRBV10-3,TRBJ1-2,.,TGTGCCATCAGTGAGGGGCGACCCCTTAACTATGGCTACACCTTC,CAISEGRPLNYGYTF
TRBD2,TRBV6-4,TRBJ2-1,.,TGTGCCAGTGCTAGCGGGGAGTACAATGAGCAGTTCTTC,CASASGEYNEQFF
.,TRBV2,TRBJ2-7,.,TGTGCCAGCAGAAGCATGTACTACGAGCAGTACTTC,CASRSMYYEQYF
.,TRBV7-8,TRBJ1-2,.,TGTGCCAGCAGCGAAATGGACAGTTCCTATGGCTACACCTTC,CASSEMDSSYGYTF
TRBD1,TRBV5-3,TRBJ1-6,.,TGTGCCAGAAGGATCGTGAGGGGGCAAGGCTCCTATAATTCACCCCTCCACTTT,CARRIVRGQGSYNSPLHF
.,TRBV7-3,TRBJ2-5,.,TGTGCCAGCAGCTTAGGAGGGGGCGCGGGGGAGACCCAGTACTTC,CASSLGGGAGETQYF
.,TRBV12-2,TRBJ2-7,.,TGTGCAAGTCGCTTAGTAGTATCGGCGGGAGCGGAGTACTTC,CASRLVVSAGAEYF
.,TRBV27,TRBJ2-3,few,TGTGCCAGCACCCGGAGGGGCCCCACAGATACGCAGTATTTT,CASTRRGPTDTQYF